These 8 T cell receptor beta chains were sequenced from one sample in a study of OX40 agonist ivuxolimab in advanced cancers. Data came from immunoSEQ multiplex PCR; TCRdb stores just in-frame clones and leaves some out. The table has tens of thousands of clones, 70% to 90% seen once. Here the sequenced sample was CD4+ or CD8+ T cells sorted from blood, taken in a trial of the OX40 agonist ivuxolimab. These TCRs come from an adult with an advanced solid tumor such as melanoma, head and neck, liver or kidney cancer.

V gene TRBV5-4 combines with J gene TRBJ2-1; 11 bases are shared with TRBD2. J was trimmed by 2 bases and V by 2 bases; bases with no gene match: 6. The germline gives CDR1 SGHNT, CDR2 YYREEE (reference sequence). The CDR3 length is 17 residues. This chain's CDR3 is CASSFMASGRTYNEQFF. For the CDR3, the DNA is TGTGCCAGCAGCTTTATGGCTAGCGGGAGGACCTACAATGAGCAGTTCTTC.

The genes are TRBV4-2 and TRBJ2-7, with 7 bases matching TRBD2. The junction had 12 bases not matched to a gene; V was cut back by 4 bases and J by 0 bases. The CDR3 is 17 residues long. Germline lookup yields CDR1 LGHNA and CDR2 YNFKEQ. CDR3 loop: CASSPSTGLQSSYEQYF. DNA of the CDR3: TGTGCCAGCAGCCCGAGTACGGGACTACAAAGCTCCTACGAGCAGTACTTC.

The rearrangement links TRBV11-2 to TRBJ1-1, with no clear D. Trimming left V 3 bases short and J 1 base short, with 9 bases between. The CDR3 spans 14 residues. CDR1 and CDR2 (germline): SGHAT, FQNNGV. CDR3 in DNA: TGTGCCAGCAGCTTTGAAAGACAGAACACTGAAGCTTTCTTT. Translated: CASSFERQNTEAFF.

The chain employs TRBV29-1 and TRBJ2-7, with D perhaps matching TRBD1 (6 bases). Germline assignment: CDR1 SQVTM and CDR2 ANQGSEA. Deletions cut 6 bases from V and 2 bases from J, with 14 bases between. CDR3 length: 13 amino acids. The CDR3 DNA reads TGCAGCGTCCGACGGGACACCACCTACGAGCAGTACTTC. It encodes CSVRRDTTYEQYF.

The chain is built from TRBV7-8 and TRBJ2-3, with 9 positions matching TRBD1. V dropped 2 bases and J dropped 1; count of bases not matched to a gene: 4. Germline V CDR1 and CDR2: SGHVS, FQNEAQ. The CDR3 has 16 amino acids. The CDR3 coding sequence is TGTGCCAGCAGCTTACAGGGACAGGGCCGCACAGATACGCAGTATTTT. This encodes CASSLQGQGRTDTQYF. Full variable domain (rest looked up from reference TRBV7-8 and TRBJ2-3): GAGVSQSPRYKVAKRGQDVALRCDPISGHVSLFWYQQALGQGPEFLTYFQNEAQLDKSGLPSDRFFAERPEGSVSTLKIQRTQQEDSAVYLCASSLQGQGRTDTQYFGPGTRLTVL.

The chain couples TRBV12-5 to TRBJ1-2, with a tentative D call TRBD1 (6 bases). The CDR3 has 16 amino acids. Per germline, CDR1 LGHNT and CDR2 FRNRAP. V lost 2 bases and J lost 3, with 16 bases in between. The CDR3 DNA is TGTGCTAGTGGTTTGAACAGGGTAATAGTCGACTATGGCTACACCTTC. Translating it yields CASGLNRVIVDYGYTF. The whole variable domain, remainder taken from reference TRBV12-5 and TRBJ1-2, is DARVTQTPRHKVTEMGQEVTMRCQPILGHNTVFWYRQTMMQGLELLAYFRNRAPLDDSGMPKDRFSAEMPDATLATLKIQPSEPRDSAVYFCASGLNRVIVDYGYTFGSGTRLTVV.

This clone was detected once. CDR3 nucleotides: TGTGCCAGCAGTTTACTAGGGGGTGAAGGGGAGCTGTTTTTT. Translated: CASSLLGGEGELFF. The rearrangement uses TRBV27 and TRBJ2-2, with a possible D match to TRBD1 (6 bases). CDR1 and CDR2 (germline): MNHEY, SMNVEV (reference sequence). V lost 2 bases and J lost 8, with 12 bases in between. The CDR3 extends over 14 amino acids.

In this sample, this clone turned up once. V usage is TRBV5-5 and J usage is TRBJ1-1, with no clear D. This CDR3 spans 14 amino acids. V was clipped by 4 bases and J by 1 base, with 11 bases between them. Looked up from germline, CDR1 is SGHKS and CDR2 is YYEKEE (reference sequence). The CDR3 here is CASSAPPQNTEAFF. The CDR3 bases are TGTGCCAGCAGCGCTCCCCCCCAGAACACTGAAGCTTTCTTT.